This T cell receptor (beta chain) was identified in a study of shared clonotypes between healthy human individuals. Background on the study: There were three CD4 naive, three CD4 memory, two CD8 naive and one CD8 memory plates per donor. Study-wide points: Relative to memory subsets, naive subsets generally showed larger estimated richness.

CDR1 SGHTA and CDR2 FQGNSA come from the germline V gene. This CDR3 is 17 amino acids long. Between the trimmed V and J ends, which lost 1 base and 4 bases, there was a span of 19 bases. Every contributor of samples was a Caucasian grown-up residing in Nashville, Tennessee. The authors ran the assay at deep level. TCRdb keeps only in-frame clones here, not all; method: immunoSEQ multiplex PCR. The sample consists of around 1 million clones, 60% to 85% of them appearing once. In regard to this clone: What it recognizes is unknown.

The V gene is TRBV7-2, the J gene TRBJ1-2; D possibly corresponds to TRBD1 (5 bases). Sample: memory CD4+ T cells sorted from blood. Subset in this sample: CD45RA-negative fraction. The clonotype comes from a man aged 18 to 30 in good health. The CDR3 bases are TGTGCCAGCAGCTTAGATGGAACCGGGTCGAGGGGCTATGGCTACACCTTC. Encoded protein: CASSLDGTGSRGYGYTF.